The TCR beta chain under discussion was sequenced for a study of blood T cell repertoires in COVID-19. CDR1 is SGDLS and CDR2 is YYNGEE in the germline V gene. CDR3 length: 18 residues. V lost 4 bases and J lost 3; bases outside the gene matches: 10. Repertoires were generated with immunoSEQ multiplex PCR, while TCRdb's copy carries only in-frame clones and drops some. Of 180,000 or so clones in the sample, more than 70% are singletons; the top ten hold about 6.3%. The chain uses TRBV9 and TRBJ2-2; 12 bases line up with TRBD2. This receptor was obtained from a man between 35 and 55 years old who had recovered from COVID-19. The sample consisted of PBMCs or T cells enriched from blood (not recorded which). CDR3 residues: CASSLPLAGGPDTGELFF. In nucleotides, the CDR3 is TGTGCCAGCAGCCTACCCCTAGCGGGGGGGCCGGACACCGGGGAGCTGTTTTTT. Combining the CDR3 with reference TRBV9 and TRBJ2-2 gives the whole variable domain DSGVTQTPKHLITATGQRVTLRCSPRSGDLSVYWYQQSLDQGLQFLIQYYNGEERAKGNILERFSAQQFPDLHSELNLSSLELGDSALYFCASSLPLAGGPDTGELFFGEGSRLTVL.